Listed here are 25 T cell receptor beta chains from one sample, sequenced in a study of cytomegalovirus exposure and HLA in healthy donors. PCR amplification relied on 60 Vbeta primers (plus 13 Jbeta primers). Clones were sequenced by immunoSEQ multiplex PCR, and TCRdb holds only the in-frame ones, with some missing. There are 90,000 to 120,000 clones in the sample; 82% occur only once, and 2% to 3% lies in the top ten. The sample taken for sequencing was PBMCs. These receptors were taken from a man between 25 and 39 years old in good health and CMV-seropositive.

There are a few counts of this clone. The gene calls are TRBV29-1 and TRBJ2-1; TRBD2 matches 11 bases. Looked up from germline, CDR1 is SQVTM and CDR2 is ANQGSEA. Germline trimming cut 5 bases from V and 6 bases from J; bases unmatched to any gene: 3. The CDR3 runs 13 residues. In DNA form, the CDR3 reads TGCAGCGTTCTTAGCGGGGGGGCCAATGAGCAGTTCTTC. It specifies CSVLSGGANEQFF.

This clone came up a few times. This chain links TRBV27 with TRBJ2-7; 7 bases match TRBD2. The CDR3 is 15 residues long. In germline, CDR1 is MNHEY, CDR2 SMNVEV (reference sequence). Germline trimming cut 1 base from V and 2 bases from J; bases unmatched to any gene: 5. Here the CDR3 reads CASSLYGAGAYEQYF. The CDR3 DNA follows: TGTGCCAGCAGTTTATACGGGGCGGGGGCCTACGAGCAGTACTTC.

This clone was counted only a few times. The chain uses TRBV10-3 and TRBJ2-7; D uncertain. This CDR3 contains 13 residues. The V gene's germline CDR1 is ENHRY and CDR2 SYGVKD. Trimming stripped 2 bases from V and 1 base from J, with 6 bases between. Here the CDR3 DNA reads TGTGCCATCAGTGAGACAGTATCCTACGAGCAGTACTTC. It translates to CAISETVSYEQYF.

There are a few counts of this clone. The chain joins TRBV5-1 to TRBJ1-6; possible D gene TRBD1, 5 bases. CDR3 length: 12 residues. V lost 4 bases to trimming and J lost 9 bases, with 8 bases between them. Germline V gene lookup returns CDR1 SGHRS and CDR2 YFSETQ. CDR3 sequence (DNA): TGCGCCAGCAGCCCAGGGTTTTCACCCCTCCACTTT. Its translation: CASSPGFSPLHF.

The genes are TRBV19 and TRBJ1-2; 8 bases match TRBD1. The germline gives CDR1 LNHDA, CDR2 SQIVND (reference sequence). CDR3 size: 18 residues. The trim removed 6 bases at V and 4 bases at J, leaving 19 bases unmatched. The CDR3: CASRGAGTGENSLYGYTF. The CDR3 nucleotides are TGTGCCAGTAGAGGAGCCGGGACAGGAGAAAATTCACTCTATGGCTACACCTTC.

With respect to this clone: This sample also contains other DNA sequences that code for the same CDR3. The chain employs TRBV6-6 and TRBJ1-1, with a possible D match to TRBD1 (5 bases). The CDR3 is made up of 12 amino acids. From germline, CDR1 is MNHNY and CDR2 SVGAGI (reference sequence). Trimming removed 6 bases at V and 7 bases at J, with 12 bases between. The CDR3 region is CASRTDSHEAFF. In nucleotides, the CDR3 is TGTGCCAGCAGGACAGACAGCCATGAAGCTTTCTTT.

The rearrangement joins TRBV6-5 to TRBJ2-5; 7 bases fit TRBD1. The germline V gene has CDR1 MNHEY and CDR2 SVGAGI. Trimming took 8 bases from V and 5 from J; bases not matched to a gene: 14. This CDR3 is 15 amino acids long. CDR3 protein: CASGPNDRVGETQYF. The CDR3 DNA reads TGTGCCAGCGGTCCGAACGACAGGGTCGGTGAGACCCAGTACTTC.

This clone was recorded only once. V and J are TRBV15 and TRBJ1-2, with D unresolved. Trimming shortened V by 8 bases and J by 2 bases, and 9 bases separated the two germline ends. Looked up from germline, CDR1 is LNHNV and CDR2 is YYDKDF (reference sequence). This CDR3 is built from 12 residues. CDR3 in DNA: TGTGCCACCGGAGGGAAGAACTATGGCTACACCTTC. Residues: CATGGKNYGYTF. The whole variable domain, remainder taken from reference TRBV15 and TRBJ1-2, is DAMVIQNPRYQVTQFGKPVTLSCSQTLNHNVMYWYQQKSSQAPKLLFHYYDKDFNNEADTPDNFQSRRPNTSFCFLDIRSPGLGDTAMYLCATGGKNYGYTFGSGTRLTVV.

The CDR3: CASSVQGLPGELFF. The CDR3 DNA reads TGTGCCAGCAGCGTTCAGGGCCTCCCCGGGGAGCTGTTTTTT. The V gene is TRBV9, the J gene TRBJ2-2, with D perhaps TRBD1 (5 bases). The CDR3 is 14 amino acids. The ends were cut back, 2 bases at V and 6 bases at J, with 11 bases in the middle. The V gene's germline CDR1 is SGDLS and CDR2 YYNGEE.

The genes are TRBV6-5 and TRBJ1-5, with 7 bases identical to TRBD1. The germline CDR1 and CDR2 sequences are MNHEY and SVGAGI. Trimming cost V 5 bases and J 7 bases; bases outside gene matches: 11. This CDR3 contains 15 residues. CDR3 residues: CASSKGTEWDQPQHF. The DNA for the CDR3 is TGTGCCAGCAGTAAGGGGACAGAGTGGGACCAGCCCCAGCATTTT.

The gene calls are TRBV7-9 and TRBJ2-5; TRBD1 aligns across 9 bases. CDR1 is SEHNR, CDR2 FQNEAQ, per germline (reference sequence). The V segment lost 4 bases and the J segment 5 bases; nucleotides outside the gene matches: 11. The CDR3 runs 16 residues. The CDR3 sequence is CASSSWDREFVETQYF. The CDR3 coding sequence is TGTGCCAGCAGCTCGTGGGACAGGGAATTTGTGGAGACCCAGTACTTC.

The rearrangement links TRBV29-1 to TRBJ1-6; weak D call: TRBD1 (6 bases). V lost 1 base and J lost 10, with 20 bases in between. The CDR3 runs 16 residues. Germline CDR1 reads SQVTM; CDR2 reads ANQGSEA. CDR3 residues: CSVEAKEQGLNSPLHF. CDR3 DNA sequence: TGCAGCGTTGAAGCGAAGGAACAGGGCCTAAACTCACCCCTCCACTTT.

The chain has TRBV11-2 and TRBJ2-7; D is possibly TRBD1 (6 bases). The CDR3 runs to 15 residues. Trimming removed 2 bases at V and 1 base at J, with 12 bases between. The germline V gene has CDR1 SGHAT and CDR2 FQNNGV. The CDR3 here is CASSLIQGPSYEQYF. The CDR3 DNA is TGTGCCAGCAGCTTAATCCAGGGGCCGTCCTACGAGCAGTACTTC.

The gene calls are TRBV6-5 and TRBJ2-7; D is unclear. The CDR3 contains 14 residues. Germline V gene sequence: CDR1 MNHEY, CDR2 SVGAGI. Trimming left V 6 bases short and J 0 bases short, with 12 bases between. Written as DNA, the CDR3 is TGTGCCAGCAGCAGAGAGGTTGGCTCCTACGAGCAGTACTTC. Its protein product is CASSREVGSYEQYF.

The rearrangement joins TRBV11-3 to TRBJ2-5, with TRBD1 identical over 7 bases. V shed 5 bases, J shed 3 bases, and the junction held 6 bases outside the gene matches. The CDR3 runs 14 residues. Germline CDR1 reads SGHNT; CDR2 reads YENEEA. DNA of the CDR3: TGTGCCAGCAGCAGCAGGGGGTCGGAAGAGACCCAGTACTTC. As protein: CASSSRGSEETQYF.

As regards this clone: At the DNA level, this CDR3 is encoded by other sequences in the same sample as well. CDR3 bases: TGTGCCAGCTCACCGGGACAGCGAAGCACAGATACGCAGTATTTT. It translates to CASSPGQRSTDTQYF. The V gene is TRBV18, the J gene TRBJ2-3, with 7 bases matching TRBD1. V shed 3 bases and J 0 bases; nucleotides not matched to a gene: 3. The CDR3 is 15 residues long. Germline V gene lookup returns CDR1 KGHSH and CDR2 LQKENI.

The rearrangement uses TRBV10-2 and TRBJ2-7, with 11 bases matching TRBD2. The CDR3 is made up of 15 amino acids. Trimming at V came to 2 bases and at J to 2 bases, leaving 2 bases not matched to a gene. The germline V gene has CDR1 WSHSY and CDR2 SAAADI. CDR3 in amino acids: CASSEVTSGAYEQYF. DNA of the CDR3: TGCGCCAGCAGTGAGGTGACTAGCGGGGCCTACGAGCAGTACTTC.

The chain is built from TRBV2 and TRBJ1-3; possible D gene TRBD1, 6 bases. V lost 7 bases and J 4 bases, leaving 11 bases between the germline ends. Germline V CDR1 and CDR2: SNHLY, FYNNEI. This CDR3 spans 13 amino acids. As DNA, the CDR3 is TGTGCCAGCAACCAGGGGTCAGGAAACACCATATATTTT. Translation gives CASNQGSGNTIYF.

This sequence joins TRBV5-1 and TRBJ1-2; 7 positions match TRBD1. V lost 4 bases, J lost 4 bases, and 10 bases stayed unmatched. The CDR3 covers 15 residues. Germline CDR1 reads SGHRS; CDR2 reads YFSETQ. The CDR3 DNA reads as TGCGCCAGCAGCCTTTTGGGCAGGGGGGCCTATGGCTACACCTTC. Its translation: CASSLLGRGAYGYTF.

This rearrangement joins TRBV7-9 to TRBJ2-5; D remains unclear. V lost 1 base to trimming and J lost 3 bases, with 6 bases between them. The CDR3 runs 13 residues. CDR1 and CDR2 (germline): SEHNR, FQNEAQ (reference sequence). CDR3 sequence reads: CASSLGAEETQYF. In DNA, the CDR3 is TGTGCCAGCAGCTTAGGAGCCGAAGAGACCCAGTACTTC.

A few counts support this clone. The rearrangement joins TRBV19 to TRBJ2-7; 10 bases fit TRBD1. In germline, CDR1 is LNHDA, CDR2 SQIVND (reference sequence). Trimming removed 7 bases from V and 5 bases from J; junction bases left unmatched: 14. This CDR3 contains 16 residues. DNA of the CDR3: TGTGCCAGTACTCCATCCCCGACAGGGGGCTTCGACGAGCAGTACTTC. Translation: CASTPSPTGGFDEQYF.

V gene TRBV9 combines with J gene TRBJ1-6; 9 bases are a match to TRBD1. V trimming: 6 bases; J trimming: 7 bases; junction bases outside the gene matches: 11. The CDR3 runs to 16 residues. Germline assignment: CDR1 SGDLS and CDR2 YYNGEE. The CDR3 DNA reads as TGTGCCAGCACCTCAGACTCCGGGACAGGGAATTCACCCCTCCACTTT. Translation: CASTSDSGTGNSPLHF.

V is TRBV10-2 and J is TRBJ1-2, with 10 nucleotides matching TRBD1. Germline V gene lookup returns CDR1 WSHSY and CDR2 SAAADI. V trimming: 4 bases; J trimming: 1 base; junction bases outside the gene matches: 3. The CDR3 runs 15 residues. CDR3: CASSAGTGDNYGYTF. DNA of the CDR3: TGCGCCAGCAGTGCTGGGACAGGGGATAACTATGGCTACACCTTC.

This sequence joins TRBV9 and TRBJ2-3; D possibly corresponds to TRBD2 (6 bases). The CDR3 is made up of 16 amino acids. In germline, CDR1 is SGDLS, CDR2 YYNGEE. The V and J ends lost 4 bases and 3 bases respectively, with 18 bases between them. CDR3 loop: CASSSTRGAGTDTQYF. CDR3 DNA: TGTGCCAGCAGCTCGACGCGGGGCGCGGGAACAGATACGCAGTATTTT.

This rearrangement joins TRBV7-8 to TRBJ1-4; D perhaps matches TRBD1 (6 bases). The V end lost 5 bases, the J end lost 7 bases, and 17 bases lay between the germline ends. This CDR3 is 15 amino acids long. Germline loops: CDR1 SGHVS, CDR2 FQNEAQ. CDR3: CASSPRDKRFEKLFF. The CDR3 DNA sequence: TGTGCCAGCAGCCCCCGGGACAAGAGATTTGAAAAACTGTTTTTT.